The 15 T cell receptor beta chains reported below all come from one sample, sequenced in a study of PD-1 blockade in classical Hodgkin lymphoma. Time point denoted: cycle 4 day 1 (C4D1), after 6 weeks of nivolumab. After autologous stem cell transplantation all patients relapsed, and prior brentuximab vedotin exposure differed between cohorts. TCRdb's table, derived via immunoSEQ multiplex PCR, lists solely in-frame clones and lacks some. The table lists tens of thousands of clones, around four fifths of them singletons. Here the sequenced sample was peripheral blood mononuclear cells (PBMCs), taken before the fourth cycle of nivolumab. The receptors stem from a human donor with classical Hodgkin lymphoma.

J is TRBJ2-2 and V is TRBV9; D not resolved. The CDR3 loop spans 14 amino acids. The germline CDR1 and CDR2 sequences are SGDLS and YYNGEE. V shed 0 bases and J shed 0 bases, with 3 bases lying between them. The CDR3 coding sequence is TGTGCCAGCAGCGTAGTAGCGAACACCGGGGAGCTGTTTTTT. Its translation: CASSVVANTGELFF.

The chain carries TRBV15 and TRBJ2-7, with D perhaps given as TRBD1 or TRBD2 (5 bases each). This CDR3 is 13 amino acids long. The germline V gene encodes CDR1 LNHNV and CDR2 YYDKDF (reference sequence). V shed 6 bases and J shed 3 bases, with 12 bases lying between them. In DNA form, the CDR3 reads TGTGCCACCAGAGGGACGGGGCACTACGAGCAGTACTTC. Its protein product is CATRGTGHYEQYF.

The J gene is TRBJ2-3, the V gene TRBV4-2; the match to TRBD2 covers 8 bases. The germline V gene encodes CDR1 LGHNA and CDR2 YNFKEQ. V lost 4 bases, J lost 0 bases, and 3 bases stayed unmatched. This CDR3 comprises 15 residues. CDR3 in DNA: TGTGCCAGCAGCCCTCGGGGGGGGAGCACAGATACGCAGTATTTT. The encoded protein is CASSPRGGSTDTQYF.

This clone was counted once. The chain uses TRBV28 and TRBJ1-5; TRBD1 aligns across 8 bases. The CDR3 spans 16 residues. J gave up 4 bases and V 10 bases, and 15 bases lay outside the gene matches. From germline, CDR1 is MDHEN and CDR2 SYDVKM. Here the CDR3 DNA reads TGTGCCACCAACCCGGGGGGACAGGCCCCAAATCAGCCCCAGCATTTT. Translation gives CATNPGGQAPNQPQHF. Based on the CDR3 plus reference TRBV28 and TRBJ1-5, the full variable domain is DVKVTQSSRYLVKRTGEKVFLECVQDMDHENMFWYRQDPGLGLRLIYFSYDVKMKEKGDIPEGYSVSREKKERFSLILESASTNQTSMYLCATNPGGQAPNQPQHFGDGTRLSIL.

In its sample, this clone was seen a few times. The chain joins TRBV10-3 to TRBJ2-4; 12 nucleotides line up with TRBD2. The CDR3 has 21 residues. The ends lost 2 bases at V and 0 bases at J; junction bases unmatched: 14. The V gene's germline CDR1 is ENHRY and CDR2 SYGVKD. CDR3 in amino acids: CAISEGSRPSGGALAKNIQYF. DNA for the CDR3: TGTGCCATCAGTGAGGGGTCAAGACCTAGCGGGGGGGCTCTAGCCAAAAACATTCAGTACTTC.

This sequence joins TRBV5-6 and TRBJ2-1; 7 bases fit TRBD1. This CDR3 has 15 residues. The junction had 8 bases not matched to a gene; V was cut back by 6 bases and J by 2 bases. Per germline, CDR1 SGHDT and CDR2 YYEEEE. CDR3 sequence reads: CASTIRDSAYNEQFF. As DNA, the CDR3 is TGTGCCAGCACTATACGGGACAGCGCCTACAATGAGCAGTTCTTC.

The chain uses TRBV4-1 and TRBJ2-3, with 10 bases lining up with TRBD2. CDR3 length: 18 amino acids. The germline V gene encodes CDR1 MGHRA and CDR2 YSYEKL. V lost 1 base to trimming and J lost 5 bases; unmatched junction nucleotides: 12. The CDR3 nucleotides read TGCGCCAGCAGCCAAGGCCCTCGGCCTAGCGGGAGAGTAGATACGCAGTATTTT. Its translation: CASSQGPRPSGRVDTQYF.

CDR3 in DNA: TGTGCCAGCAGCGTAGGACCCGAGAACACTGAAGCTTTCTTT. Its protein product is CASSVGPENTEAFF. The rearrangement uses TRBV9 and TRBJ1-1; D is unresolved. V lost 0 bases and J lost 1, with 7 bases in between. The germline gives CDR1 SGDLS, CDR2 YYNGEE. This CDR3 has 14 amino acids.

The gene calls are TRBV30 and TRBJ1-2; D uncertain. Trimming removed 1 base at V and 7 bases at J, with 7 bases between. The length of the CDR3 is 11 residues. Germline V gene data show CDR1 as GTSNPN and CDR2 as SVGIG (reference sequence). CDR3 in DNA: TGTGCCTGGAGTGGGGAGGGTGGCTACACCTTC. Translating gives CAWSGEGGYTF.

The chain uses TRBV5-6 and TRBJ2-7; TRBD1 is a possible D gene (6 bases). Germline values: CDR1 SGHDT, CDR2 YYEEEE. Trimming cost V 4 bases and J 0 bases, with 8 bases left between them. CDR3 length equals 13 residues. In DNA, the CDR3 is TGTGCCAGCAGCGCGGACAGCTCCTACGAGCAGTACTTC. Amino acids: CASSADSSYEQYF.

CDR3 DNA: TGTGCCAGAAGCCAAGAACCGGGACAGGGGGTCTACGAGCAGTACTTC. It specifies CARSQEPGQGVYEQYF. The gene calls are TRBV5-3 and TRBJ2-7, with 11 bases aligning to TRBD1. TRBV5-3 is an open reading frame whose function is uncertain. Trimming at V came to 4 bases and at J to 3 bases, leaving 9 bases not matched to a gene. The CDR3 has 16 residues.

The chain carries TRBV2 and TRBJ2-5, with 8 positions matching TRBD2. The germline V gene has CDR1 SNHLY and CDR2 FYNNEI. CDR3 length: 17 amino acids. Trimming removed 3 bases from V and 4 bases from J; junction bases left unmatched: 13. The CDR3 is CASSDWGSGGPGETQYF. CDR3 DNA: TGTGCCAGCAGTGATTGGGGCAGCGGGGGACCGGGAGAGACCCAGTACTTC. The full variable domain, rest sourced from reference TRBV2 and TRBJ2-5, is EPEVTQTPSHQVTQMGQEVILRCVPISNHLYFYWYRQILGQKVEFLVSFYNNEISEKSEIFDDQFSVERPDGSNFTLKIRSTKLEDSAMYFCASSDWGSGGPGETQYFGPGTRLLVL.

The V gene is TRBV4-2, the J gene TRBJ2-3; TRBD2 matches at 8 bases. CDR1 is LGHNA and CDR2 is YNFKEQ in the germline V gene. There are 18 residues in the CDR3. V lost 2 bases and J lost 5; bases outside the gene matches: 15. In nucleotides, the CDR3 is TGTGCCAGCAGCCAACGAATTACTAGCGGTGATGGAAAAGATACGCAGTATTTT. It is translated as CASSQRITSGDGKDTQYF.

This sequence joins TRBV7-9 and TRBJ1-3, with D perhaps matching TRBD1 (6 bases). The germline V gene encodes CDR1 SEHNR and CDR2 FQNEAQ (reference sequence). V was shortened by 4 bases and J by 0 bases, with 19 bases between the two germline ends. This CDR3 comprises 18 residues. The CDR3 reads CASSSPRGGGSSGNTIYF. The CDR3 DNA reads TGTGCCAGCAGCTCCCCTCGAGGGGGGGGAAGCTCTGGAAACACCATATATTTT.

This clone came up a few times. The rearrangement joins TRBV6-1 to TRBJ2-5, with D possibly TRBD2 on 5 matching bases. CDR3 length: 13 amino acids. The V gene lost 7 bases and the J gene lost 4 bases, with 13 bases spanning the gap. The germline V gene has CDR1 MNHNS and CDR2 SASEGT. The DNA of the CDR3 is TGTGCCAGCATGCGGGCACAGCTAGAGACCCAGTACTTC. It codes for CASMRAQLETQYF.